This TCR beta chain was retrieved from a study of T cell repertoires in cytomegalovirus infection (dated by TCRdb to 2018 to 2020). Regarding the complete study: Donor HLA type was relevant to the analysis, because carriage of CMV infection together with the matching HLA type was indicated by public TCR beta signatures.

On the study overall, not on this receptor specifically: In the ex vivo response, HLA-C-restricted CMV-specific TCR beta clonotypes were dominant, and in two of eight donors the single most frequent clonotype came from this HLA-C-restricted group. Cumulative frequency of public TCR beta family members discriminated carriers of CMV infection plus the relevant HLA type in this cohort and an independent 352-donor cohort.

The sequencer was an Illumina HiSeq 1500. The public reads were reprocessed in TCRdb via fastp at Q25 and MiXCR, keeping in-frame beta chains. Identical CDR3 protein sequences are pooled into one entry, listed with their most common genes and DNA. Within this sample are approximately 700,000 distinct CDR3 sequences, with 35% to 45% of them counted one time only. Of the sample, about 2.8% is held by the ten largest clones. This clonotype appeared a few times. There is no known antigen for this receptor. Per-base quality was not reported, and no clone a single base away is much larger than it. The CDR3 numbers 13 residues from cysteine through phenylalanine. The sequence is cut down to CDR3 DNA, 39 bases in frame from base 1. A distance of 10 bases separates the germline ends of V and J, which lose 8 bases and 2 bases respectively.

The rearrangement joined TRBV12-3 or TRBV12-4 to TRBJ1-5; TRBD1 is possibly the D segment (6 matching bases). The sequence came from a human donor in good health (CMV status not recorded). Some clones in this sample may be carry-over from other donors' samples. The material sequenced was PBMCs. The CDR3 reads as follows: CASGGRGNQPQHF. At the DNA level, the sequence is TGTGCCAGCGGGGGCCGGGGCAATCAGCCCCAGCATTTT.